One and the same sample provided the 27 T cell receptor beta chains below, sequenced in a study of Graves' ophthalmopathy and Graves' hyperthyroidism. Researchers took RNA transcripts and amplified TCR beta CDR3 regions from them. HTBI primers were employed in first-round RT-PCR, then a second-round multiplex PCR followed. TCRdb ran MiXCR on the multiplex PCR reads and lists one entry per CDR3 protein. The top ten hold about 25% of the sample, which has roughly 51,000 distinct CDR3 sequences, less than 65% seen once. Input material: peripheral blood. These receptors originate from an adult man with Graves' ophthalmopathy.

The rearrangement uses TRBV11-2 and TRBJ2-1; 9 bases match TRBD2. Looked up from germline, CDR1 is SGHAT and CDR2 is FQNNGV. The V gene end was trimmed by 4 bases and the J gene end by 2 bases; junction bases not matched to a gene: 9. This CDR3 is built from 17 residues. The CDR3 spells CASSSRWSGGTYNEQFF. CDR3 in DNA: TGTGCCAGCAGCTCGCGTTGGAGCGGGGGGACCTACAATGAGCAGTTCTTC.

This rearrangement joins TRBV9 to TRBJ2-3; 7 nucleotides line up with TRBD1. V was clipped by 3 bases and J by 1 base; unmatched bases: 2. The CDR3 has 14 residues. Germline lookup yields CDR1 SGDLS and CDR2 YYNGEE. As DNA, the CDR3 is TGTGCCAGCAGCGAAGGGACAGGCACAGATACGCAGTATTTT. Its translation: CASSEGTGTDTQYF.

The V and J genes are TRBV15 and TRBJ1-2; the match to TRBD1 covers 12 bases. CDR3 length: 15 amino acids. Germline V gene data show CDR1 as LNHNV and CDR2 as YYDKDF (reference sequence). The ends lost 5 bases at V and 4 bases at J; junction bases unmatched: 5. The CDR3 protein is CATSGGTGGVYGYTF. The CDR3 DNA reads as TGTGCCACCAGCGGCGGGACAGGGGGCGTCTATGGCTACACCTTC.

Details on this clonotype: The junction differs from germline at one of its ends, possibly a read error. The chain links TRBV2 to TRBJ2-2; 9 bases agree with TRBD1. CDR3 size: 15 residues. CDR1 SNHLY and CDR2 FYNNEI come from the germline V gene. The CDR3 DNA follows: TGTGCCAGCAGCTGGACAGGGGTTGTCGCCGGGGAGCCGTTTTTT. Protein product: CASSWTGVVAGEPFF.

Worth noting for this clonotype: The junction departs from germline at one end; a sequencing error may be responsible. The chain joins TRBV7-9 to TRBJ2-2; no clear D gene. The CDR3 contains 13 residues. Looked up from germline, CDR1 is SEHNR and CDR2 is FQNEAQ (reference sequence). The CDR3 spells CAGSLENTGELFF. The CDR3 DNA reads as TGTGCCGGCAGCCTAGAGAACACCGGGGAGCTGTTTTTT.

By share, this clonotype ranks as medium-sized (0.01 to 0.1%). The chain links TRBV29-1 to TRBJ2-1; 12 nucleotides match TRBD2. CDR1 is SQVTM, CDR2 ANQGSEA, per germline. This CDR3 has 15 amino acids. Trimming at V came to 5 bases and at J to 4 bases, leaving 6 bases not matched to a gene. The DNA of the CDR3 is TGCAGCGTTTCTCTCACTAGCGGGAGGTACAATGAGCAGTTCTTC. Its translation: CSVSLTSGRYNEQFF.

The chain has TRBV19 and TRBJ2-1; 7 nucleotides agree with TRBD2. Looked up from germline, CDR1 is LNHDA and CDR2 is SQIVND (reference sequence). CDR3 length: 14 amino acids. The J segment lost 7 bases and the V segment lost 4 bases, leaving 7 bases of the junction unmatched. The CDR3 nucleotides are TGTGCCAGTAGTAGGGCTAGCGGAAGGAATGAGCAGTTCTTC. Amino acid sequence: CASSRASGRNEQFF.

This clonotype showed up many times. The chain links TRBV6-6 to TRBJ2-7, with D perhaps TRBD2 (5 bases). In germline, CDR1 is MNHNY, CDR2 SVGAGI (reference sequence). The CDR3 is made up of 13 amino acids. Trimming took off 10 bases at V and 5 bases at J, with 18 bases between the two ends. The CDR3 coding sequence is TGTGCCACTCGCCGGGATCTAGTCGACGAGCAGTACTTC. Protein product: CATRRDLVDEQYF.

This clonotype has at least ten counts. A read error is possible here, since a much larger clone lies one base away. The conserved phenylalanine or tryptophan is not found at the CDR3 terminus, so this likely reflects a read error. The chain uses TRBV5-1 and TRBJ1-1; D is ambiguous. The CDR3 totals 11 residues. V was shortened by 0 bases and J by 8 bases, with 5 bases between the two germline ends. From germline, CDR1 is SGHRS and CDR2 YFSETQ. CDR3 sequence reads: CASSLGPEAFL. In nucleotides, the CDR3 is TGCGCCAGCAGCTTGGGACCAGAAGCTTTCCTT.

This chain uses TRBV19 with TRBJ2-3; 9 bases are shared with TRBD2. There are 14 residues in the CDR3. Germline V gives CDR1 LNHDA, CDR2 SQIVND (reference sequence). J gave up 11 bases and V 9 bases, and 15 bases lay outside the gene matches. The CDR3 sequence is CASSGGRGYNEQYF. The CDR3 DNA follows: TGTGCCAGCAGCGGGGGGAGGGGGTACAATGAGCAGTATTTT.

Ten or more counts support this clonotype. The chain is built from TRBV2 and TRBJ1-2; 7 bases are shared with TRBD1. V lost 4 bases and J lost 0; bases outside the gene matches: 5. Germline V CDR1 and CDR2: SNHLY, FYNNEI. This CDR3 is built from 15 residues. DNA for the CDR3: TGTGCCAGCAGTGTCATAGGGACAGCTAACTATGGCTACACCTTC. It yields the protein CASSVIGTANYGYTF.

This clonotype was observed a single time. Likely a read error: the CDR3 ends without its conserved phenylalanine or tryptophan. The V and J genes are TRBV19 and TRBJ1-5; possibly TRBD1 for D (5 bases). Trimming removed 8 bases from V and 3 bases from J, with 11 bases in between. The germline CDR1 and CDR2 sequences are LNHDA and SQIVND (reference sequence). This CDR3 comprises 13 residues. The DNA of the CDR3 is TGTGCCAGTGGAGACAGCATCAATCAGCCCCAGCATTCT. Its protein is CASGDSINQPQHS.

This clonotype has more than one count but fewer than ten. Just one base apart from a much larger clone, this may be a read error. The chain couples TRBV6-2 or TRBV6-3 to TRBJ1-5, with D possibly matching TRBD1 (6 bases). V was shortened by 2 bases and J by 6 bases, with 17 bases between the two germline ends. The CDR3 is 16 amino acids. Per the germline V gene, CDR1 is MNHEY and CDR2 is SVGEGT. The CDR3 coding sequence is TGTGCCAGCAGTTACCTACGGGGGCGCGTCAGTCAGCCCCAGCATTTT. This codes for CASSYLRGRVSQPQHF.

This clonotype was detected only a few times. No conserved phenylalanine or tryptophan ends this CDR3, so it is likely a read error. The limits of the CDR3 on the DNA are not certain, so only TCRdb's listed CDR3 is given. V gene TRBV20-1 combines with J gene TRBJ1-5. Germline loops: CDR1 DFQATT, CDR2 SNEGSKA (reference sequence). Inclusive of both ends, the CDR3 amounts to 12 amino acids. CDR3: CSARRRGQPQHL.

The J gene is TRBJ2-1, the V gene TRBV7-2, with unresolved D. CDR1 and CDR2 (germline): SGHTA, FQGNSA. V was trimmed by 7 bases and J by 5 bases, leaving 0 bases between them. The CDR3 extends over 9 amino acids. The CDR3 sequence: CASNNEQFF. CDR3 in DNA: TGTGCCAGCAACAATGAGCAGTTCTTC. The full variable domain, its missing parts supplied by reference TRBV7-2 and TRBJ2-1, is GAGVSQSPSNKVTEKGKDVELRCDPISGHTALYWYRQSLGQGLEFLIYFQGNSAPDKSGLPSDRFSAERTGGSVSTLTIQRTQQEDSAVYLCASNNEQFFGPGTRLTVL.

The chain couples TRBV18 to TRBJ2-3, with TRBD1 identical over 7 bases. J gave up 4 bases and V 3 bases, and 7 bases lay outside the gene matches. The CDR3 runs 15 residues. Germline V gene sequence: CDR1 KGHSH, CDR2 LQKENI. The CDR3 reads CASSPSTGSADTQYF. The CDR3 DNA reads TGTGCCAGCTCACCTTCGACAGGGTCGGCAGATACGCAGTATTTT.

This clonotype was seen at least ten times. This chain connects TRBV11-2 to TRBJ2-5; D gene uncertain. Trimming pared 3 bases from V and 4 bases from J, leaving 6 bases between. CDR3 length equals 12 residues. CDR1 is SGHAT and CDR2 is FQNNGV in the germline V gene. In DNA form, the CDR3 reads TGTGCCAGCAGCTTTGACGGAGAGACCCAGTACTTC. Its protein product is CASSFDGETQYF.

This clonotype was counted many times. The chain is built from TRBV12-3 or TRBV12-4 and TRBJ1-5; no definite D call. V lost 1 base and J 4 bases, leaving 8 bases between the germline ends. The CDR3 totals 14 residues. Written as DNA, the CDR3 is TGTGCCAGCAGTTTAGTGCCCCTGAATCAGCCCCAGCATTTT. Translation: CASSLVPLNQPQHF.

This rearrangement joins TRBV9 to TRBJ2-7; the D gene is possibly TRBD1 (5 bases). Trimming cost V 0 bases and J 9 bases, with 16 bases left between them. Germline V gene data show CDR1 as SGDLS and CDR2 as YYNGEE. The CDR3 extends over 14 amino acids. In DNA, the CDR3 is TGTGCCAGCAGCGTAGCTAGTCAGGGCTGCGGGCAGTACTTC. As protein: CASSVASQGCGQYF.

The chain carries TRBV25-1 and TRBJ2-1; a possible D gene is TRBD2 (7 bases). The CDR3 is 12 amino acids. In germline, CDR1 is MGHDK, CDR2 SYGVNS. V lost 11 bases, J lost 8 bases, and 16 bases lay in between. The CDR3 DNA follows: TGTGCCGGGGGGGGCCAAGGGCATGAGCAGTTCTTC. This encodes CAGGGQGHEQFF.

This clonotype has a count of ten or more. This clone may be a read error of a much larger clone one base away. The chain employs TRBV5-1 and TRBJ1-6; D is undetermined. The germline V gene encodes CDR1 SGHRS and CDR2 YFSETQ. Trimming pared 1 base from V and 9 bases from J, leaving 14 bases between. This CDR3 has 15 residues. This CDR3 reads CASSLYAGVSSPLHF. The CDR3 nucleotides are TGCGCCAGCAGCTTGTATGCAGGAGTTAGTTCACCCCTCCACTTT.

Many counts were recorded for this clonotype. This sequence joins TRBV30 and TRBJ2-7, with D possibly matching TRBD1 (5 bases). The CDR3 consists of 13 residues. Germline V gene sequence: CDR1 GTSNPN, CDR2 SVGIG (reference sequence). V lost 0 bases, J lost 3 bases, and 9 bases lay in between. CDR3: CAWSVRQGYEQYF. The CDR3 DNA sequence: TGTGCCTGGAGTGTACGTCAGGGCTACGAGCAGTACTTC.

The chain links TRBV19 to TRBJ2-7; the D gene is possibly TRBD1 (6 bases). The CDR3 runs 15 residues. V was cut by 0 bases and J by 0 bases, with 9 bases left in between. Germline V CDR1 and CDR2: LNHDA, SQIVND (reference sequence). The CDR3: CASSIDDRNSYEQYF. The CDR3 nucleotides are TGTGCCAGTAGTATAGACGACAGGAACTCCTACGAGCAGTACTTC.

The chain couples TRBV15 to TRBJ2-1; weak D call: TRBD1 (6 bases). Germline V gene sequence: CDR1 LNHNV, CDR2 YYDKDF (reference sequence). V lost 1 base, J lost 1 base, and 17 bases lay in between. There are 18 residues in the CDR3. The CDR3 spells CATSRGFEGHPSYNEQFF. Here the CDR3 DNA reads TGTGCCACCAGCAGAGGGTTTGAGGGACACCCTTCCTACAATGAGCAGTTCTTC.

CDR3 loop: CSAIKGVYNEQFF. The CDR3 nucleotides are TGCAGTGCTATTAAAGGGGTCTACAATGAGCAGTTCTTC. The chain joins TRBV20-1 to TRBJ2-1; D is possibly TRBD1 (5 bases). Trimming stripped 4 bases from V and 3 bases from J, with 10 bases between. Germline V gene lookup returns CDR1 DFQATT and CDR2 SNEGSKA (reference sequence). The CDR3 is 13 residues long.

This clonotype was seen ten or more times. This chain joins TRBV10-2 and TRBJ1-3; 8 nucleotides align to TRBD1. This CDR3 is 15 amino acids long. Looked up from germline, CDR1 is WSHSY and CDR2 is SAAADI. The ends lost 2 bases at V and 3 bases at J; junction bases unmatched: 3. Written as DNA, the CDR3 is TGCGCCAGCAGTGAGAACAGGGGGTTTGGAAACACCATATATTTT. Translated: CASSENRGFGNTIYF.

This clonotype has just one count. Given the absence of the conserved phenylalanine or tryptophan at the CDR3 end, a read error is likely. The chain combines TRBV6-6 with TRBJ2-3; D gene unclear. The CDR3 runs to 15 residues. Germline CDR1 reads MNHNY; CDR2 reads SVGAGI (reference sequence). The CDR3 protein is CASSLTLTRTDTQYS. The CDR3 DNA reads as TGCGCCAGCAGTTTGACCCTAACCCGCACAGATACGCAGTATTCT.